Sequencing of this TCR beta chain was carried out in a study of type 1 and type 2 diabetes patients. General observations from the study: Type 2 diabetes patients had few highly-expanded CD4+ clones, median one. Age and gender were not matched between study groups.

Amplification started from genomic DNA. A primer set of 30 forward and 13 reverse primers amplified the CDR3. In TCRdb, the multiplex PCR reads were re-called with MiXCR into one record per CDR3 protein. Seen here are 250,000 or so distinct CDR3 sequences, 47% observed once, and the top ten hold roughly an eighth. In the case of this clonotype: What it binds is unknown.

The CDR3 extends over 14 amino acids. Germline V gene lookup returns CDR1 PRHDT and CDR2 FYEKMQ (reference sequence). Sequences were obtained from peripheral blood mononuclear cells (PBMCs). This chain uses TRBV13 with TRBJ2-7; D might be TRBD1 (5 bases). The J call may be incorrect, as the DNA end agrees better with TRBJ2-5. The clonotype was recovered from a man aged 18-30 years with type 2 diabetes. The CDR3 spells CASSLGGRVETQYF. In DNA form, the CDR3 reads TGTGCCAGCAGCTTAGGGGGGCGAGTCGAGACCCAGTACTTC.